This T cell receptor beta chain came from a study of blood T cell repertoires in COVID-19. V was pared by 4 bases and J by 4 bases, with 8 bases of the junction left unmatched. Germline V lookup: CDR1 SGHRS, CDR2 YFSETQ. The CDR3 has 16 amino acids. The assay was immunoSEQ multiplex PCR, and TCRdb's table has in-frame clones only and misses some. The repertoire holds about 200,000 clones, with 86% as singletons. This clonotype was sampled from a man in his thirties or forties who had recovered from COVID-19. What was sequenced was peripheral blood. The rearrangement uses TRBV5-1 and TRBJ1-3, with 10 bases aligning to TRBD1. The CDR3 bases are TGCGCCAGCAGCCCGGGGACAGGGGCTCGGGGAAACACCATATATTTT. Amino acid sequence: CASSPGTGARGNTIYF.